This T cell receptor beta chain was obtained from a study of cytomegalovirus exposure and HLA in healthy donors. Study summary: For the roughly 390 genotyped donors, 75% to 90% fell within the Caucasian-associated ancestry cluster.

A word on this clone: As yet, its antigen is unknown.

Broader study findings: Relative to the roughly 690-donor mean, N-insertions were reportedly fewer in an Asian-associated ancestry cluster in a later analysis. The CMV antigen specificity of three CMV-associated chains was confirmed through in vitro analysis.

Losses at the gene ends were 3 bases for V and 4 bases for J; bases not matched to a gene: 3. The CDR3 sequence is 15 residues long. The germline CDR1 and CDR2 sequences are SGHRS and YFSETQ. The PCR made use of 60 Vbeta and 13 Jbeta primers. TCRdb keeps only in-frame clones here, not all; method: immunoSEQ multiplex PCR. The top ten hold about 1.5% of the sample, which has over 150,000 clones, 70% to 85% seen once. This receptor was identified in a woman aged 25 to 39 in good health and CMV-seropositive. The sequencing sample was made of PBMCs. The J gene is TRBJ2-2, the V gene TRBV5-1, with 10 positions matching TRBD1. The CDR3: CASSSTGGGTGELFF. The CDR3 bases are TGCGCCAGCAGCTCGACAGGGGGCGGCACCGGGGAGCTGTTTTTT.